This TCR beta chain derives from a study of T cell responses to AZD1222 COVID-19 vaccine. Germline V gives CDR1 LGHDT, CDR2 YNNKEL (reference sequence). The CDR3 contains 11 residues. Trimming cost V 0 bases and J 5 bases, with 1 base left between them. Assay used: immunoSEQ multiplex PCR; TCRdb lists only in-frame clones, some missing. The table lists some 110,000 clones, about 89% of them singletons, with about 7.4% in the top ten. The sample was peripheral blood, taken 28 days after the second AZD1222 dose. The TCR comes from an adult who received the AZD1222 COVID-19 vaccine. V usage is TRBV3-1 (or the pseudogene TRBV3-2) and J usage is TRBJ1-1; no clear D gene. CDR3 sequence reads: CASSQDTEAFF. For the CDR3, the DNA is TGTGCCAGCAGCCAAGATACTGAAGCTTTCTTT.